This TCR beta chain stems from a study of T cell responses to AZD1222 COVID-19 vaccine. Broader study findings: Regions 160-218 and 743-854 held dominance among vaccine-associated CD4 TCRs, which spanned spike. Unmutated regions of variants are reportedly targeted by nearly half of spike-specific TCRs. Donors, mostly white British, included more females; clonal diversity was possibly underestimated.

Method: immunoSEQ multiplex PCR; TCRdb's copy keeps in-frame clones and lacks some. The profile shows about 91,000 clones, 92% of them singletons. As for this clone: As yet, its antigen is unknown.

From germline, CDR1 is SGHKS and CDR2 YYEKEE (reference sequence). CDR3 length: 15 residues. Trimming removed 4 bases at V and 1 base at J, with 14 bases between. Here the sequenced sample was peripheral blood, taken 28 days after the second AZD1222 dose. The rearrangement joins TRBV5-5 to TRBJ1-2; D perhaps matches TRBD1 (5 bases). The sequence was collected from an adult who received the AZD1222 COVID-19 vaccine. This chain's CDR3 is CASSSGTVFNYGYTF. The CDR3 DNA sequence: TGTGCCAGCAGCAGCGGGACGGTTTTTAACTATGGCTACACCTTC.